What follows are 6 T cell receptor beta chains derived from one specimen sequenced in a study of T cell responses to AZD1222 COVID-19 vaccine. Measured with immunoSEQ multiplex PCR; TCRdb has only the in-frame clones, and not every one. The data hold 140,000 to 150,000 clones, with approximately 90% observed a single time. Specimen: peripheral blood, collected 28 days after the second AZD1222 dose. The receptors stem from an adult who received the AZD1222 COVID-19 vaccine.

The V and J genes are TRBV7-6 and TRBJ2-1; a weak D match, TRBD1 (6 bases). The germline V and J ends were trimmed by 5 bases and 5 bases, with 16 bases remaining between them. The germline gives CDR1 SGHVS, CDR2 FNYEAQ. This CDR3 is built from 15 residues. CDR3 in amino acids: CASSQRTGLDNEQFF. The CDR3 coding sequence is TGTGCCAGCAGCCAGAGAACAGGGTTGGACAATGAGCAGTTCTTC.

The rearrangement links TRBV6-2 or TRBV6-3 to TRBJ1-6; D not resolved. Germline CDR1 and CDR2: MNHEY and SVGEGT. Trimming took off 6 bases at V and 4 bases at J, with 16 bases between the two ends. The CDR3 sequence is 16 residues long. The CDR3 bases are TGTGCCAGCAGCCGAGATTCCGGGATGTATAATTCACCCCTCCACTTT. Amino acid sequence: CASSRDSGMYNSPLHF.

This clone is a singleton in its sample. The rearrangement joins TRBV12-3 or TRBV12-4 to TRBJ1-1, with 7 bases that match TRBD1. After removal of 6 bases from V and 2 bases from J, the junction contained 3 bases not matched to a gene. The CDR3 has 13 residues. The CDR3, as DNA: TGTGCCAGCAGGACAGGGTCTAACACTGAAGCTTTCTTT. It translates to CASRTGSNTEAFF.

The rearrangement links TRBV7-3 to TRBJ2-5; D is possibly TRBD1 or TRBD2 (5 bases each). CDR1 is SGHTA and CDR2 is FQGTGA in the germline V gene. This CDR3 has 15 residues. Deletions cut 5 bases from V and 0 bases from J, with 13 bases between. This CDR3 is CASSRAGTYQETQYF. For the CDR3, the DNA is TGTGCCAGCAGCCGGGCTGGGACCTACCAAGAGACCCAGTACTTC.

Here the CDR3 reads CASSYRGRNQPQHF. The CDR3 bases are TGTGCCAGCAGTTACAGGGGGCGGAATCAGCCCCAGCATTTT. The rearrangement links TRBV6-2 or TRBV6-3 to TRBJ1-5; 7 nucleotides match TRBD1. V was clipped by 2 bases and J by 4 bases; unmatched bases: 2. Per germline, CDR1 MNHEY and CDR2 SVGEGT. This CDR3 spans 14 amino acids.

The chain joins TRBV7-3 to TRBJ2-6; D remains unclear. Germline-derived CDR1 and CDR2 are SGHTA and FQGTGA. This CDR3 contains 15 residues. Trimming removed 4 bases from V and 1 base from J, with 8 bases in between. The CDR3, as DNA: TGTGCCAGCAGCTCCTTGGGATCTGGGGCCAACGTCCTGACTTTC. It codes for CASSSLGSGANVLTF.